The next 28 T cell receptor beta chains were all read from a single sample in a study of blood T cell repertoires in COVID-19. The protocol was immunoSEQ multiplex PCR, while the TCRdb copy is restricted to in-frame clones and leaves out a portion. The sample comprises 200,000 to 250,000 clones, roughly 75% of which are singletons, and 5.5% to 7% rests with the top ten. Sequencing input: peripheral blood. These receptors all stem from a woman in her 70s with acute or convalescent COVID-19.

This clone was observed a single time. The chain employs TRBV6-1 and TRBJ1-3, with 7 bases identical to TRBD1. CDR3 length: 14 residues. Germline V gene sequence: CDR1 MNHNS, CDR2 SASEGT. The trim removed 3 bases at V and 6 bases at J, leaving 5 bases unmatched. The CDR3 here is CASSETGRKNTIYF. In nucleotides, the CDR3 is TGTGCCAGCAGTGAGACAGGGCGCAAAAACACCATATATTTT.

The chain has TRBV21-1 and TRBJ1-2; the table's D call, TRBD1, has no DNA check behind it. TRBV21-1 is an annotated pseudogene. The CDR3 length is 14 residues. CDR3 DNA sequence: TGTGCCAGCAGGGGGACAGGGAGGTGCGATGGCTACACCTTC. Encoded protein: CASRGTGRCDGYTF.

There are a few counts of this clone. The CDR3 coding sequence is TGTGCCAGCAGCGTAGAGGGACAGGGAGATGAGCAGTTCTTC. Its translation is CASSVEGQGDEQFF. The V call is TRBV9, the J call TRBJ2-1, with TRBD1 identical over 9 bases. The V segment lost 0 bases and the J segment 8 bases; nucleotides outside the gene matches: 3. The CDR3 length is 14 residues. CDR1 and CDR2 from the germline V gene are SGDLS and YYNGEE.

For the CDR3, the DNA is TGCGCCAGCAGCCCGGGGGTTGGGACAGGGCTTGGATTCGAGACCCAGTACTTC. Amino acid sequence: CASSPGVGTGLGFETQYF. This rearrangement joins TRBV10-1 to TRBJ2-5, with TRBD1 matching 9 bases. Trimming cost V 6 bases and J 5 bases; bases outside gene matches: 19. Germline V gene lookup returns CDR1 WNHNN and CDR2 SYGVQD (reference sequence). The CDR3 is 18 amino acids.

This clone came up once. V gene TRBV2 combines with J gene TRBJ1-6; D is perhaps TRBD1 (6 bases). CDR1 is SNHLY, CDR2 FYNNEI, per germline. The CDR3 has 15 amino acids. V was cut by 8 bases and J by 2 bases, with 13 bases left in between. The CDR3 coding sequence is TGTGCCAGCGCCGTACAGGGTCCCTATAATTCACCCCTCCACTTT. Its protein is CASAVQGPYNSPLHF.

This clone was found a few times. V is TRBV5-1 and J is TRBJ2-5; 9 bases are a match to TRBD2. The CDR3 has 14 amino acids. CDR1 SGHRS and CDR2 YFSETQ come from the germline V gene. The ends lost 0 bases at V and 4 bases at J; junction bases unmatched: 1. The CDR3 nucleotides read TGCGCCAGCAGCTTGGGCGGGGGGGGAGAGACCCAGTACTTC. Residues: CASSLGGGGETQYF.

The rearrangement links TRBV21-1 to TRBJ2-2; the table's TRBD2 call for D was not verified on the DNA. TRBV21-1 is a pseudogene segment. The CDR3 has 14 residues. Here the CDR3 reads CASSGRGNTGELFF. The CDR3 coding sequence is TGTGCCAGCAGCGGGAGGGGGAACACCGGGGAGCTGTTTTTT.

In this sample, this clone turned up many times. The chain combines TRBV28 with TRBJ1-2; a weak D match, TRBD1 (5 bases). Trimming left V 3 bases short and J 0 bases short, with 17 bases between. This CDR3 has 17 amino acids. Germline V gene lookup returns CDR1 MDHEN and CDR2 SYDVKM. The chain's CDR3 is CASSFDRRLVSNYGYTF. The CDR3 nucleotides read TGTGCCAGCAGTTTCGACAGACGGCTCGTCTCTAACTATGGCTACACCTTC.

The V and J genes are TRBV15 and TRBJ2-5; D remains ambiguous. The CDR3 sequence is 12 residues long. Looked up from germline, CDR1 is LNHNV and CDR2 is YYDKDF (reference sequence). V was clipped by 1 base and J by 5 bases, with 5 bases between them. DNA of the CDR3: TGTGCCACCAGCAGAGCGCGGGAGACCCAGTACTTC. Protein: CATSRARETQYF.

This clone has just a few counts. The chain is built from TRBV18 and TRBJ1-1, with 9 bases matching TRBD1. CDR1 is KGHSH, CDR2 LQKENI, per germline. V shed 3 bases and J 8 bases; nucleotides not matched to a gene: 1. CDR3 length: 12 residues. DNA of the CDR3: TGTGCCAGCTCACCGGACAGGGGAGAAGCTTTCTTT. Protein product: CASSPDRGEAFF.

V and J are TRBV5-1 and TRBJ2-1; 9 bases are a match to TRBD2. Losses at the gene ends were 5 bases for V and 6 bases for J; bases not matched to a gene: 9. CDR1 is SGHRS, CDR2 YFSETQ, per germline. The CDR3 loop spans 15 amino acids. CDR3 loop: CASRTGTSSSNEQFF. The DNA for the CDR3 is TGCGCCAGCAGAACCGGGACTAGCAGCAGCAATGAGCAGTTCTTC.

V gene TRBV28 combines with J gene TRBJ1-5, with 7 bases aligning to TRBD1. Germline CDR1 reads MDHEN; CDR2 reads SYDVKM. This CDR3 is 17 amino acids long. V lost 4 bases, J lost 0 bases, and 9 bases stayed unmatched. CDR3 sequence (DNA): TGTGCCAGCAGTTCCACCATACAGGGGAATAGCAATCAGCCCCAGCATTTT. It codes for CASSSTIQGNSNQPQHF.

V and J are TRBV3-1 (or the pseudogene TRBV3-2) and TRBJ1-5; TRBD1 aligns across 10 bases. V dropped 1 base and J dropped 2; count of bases not matched to a gene: 5. The CDR3 loop spans 17 amino acids. Germline values: CDR1 LGHDT, CDR2 YNNKEL (reference sequence). The chain's CDR3 is CASSQGAGTGGNQPQHF. The DNA for the CDR3 is TGTGCCAGCAGCCAAGGAGCCGGGACAGGGGGCAATCAGCCCCAGCATTTT.

The CDR3 protein is CASSLDRWWQGLNTEAFF. The CDR3 nucleotides read TGTGCCAGCAGCTTAGACCGATGGTGGCAGGGGTTGAACACTGAAGCTTTCTTT. This sequence joins TRBV7-9 and TRBJ1-1; D might be TRBD1 (6 bases). Trimming left V 1 base short and J 0 bases short, with 18 bases between. Germline V gene data show CDR1 as SEHNR and CDR2 as FQNEAQ (reference sequence). The CDR3 loop spans 18 amino acids.

V is TRBV11-3 and J is TRBJ2-7; D is ambiguous. Trimming removed 5 bases from V and 4 bases from J, with 15 bases in between. The CDR3 is 14 amino acids. Germline lookup yields CDR1 SGHNT and CDR2 YENEEA. CDR3 residues: CASSPTPSGYEQYF. The CDR3 DNA follows: TGTGCCAGCAGCCCTACACCTAGTGGATACGAGCAGTACTTC.

J is TRBJ2-3 and V is TRBV27, with TRBD2 matching over 7 bases. Trimming took 4 bases from V and 10 from J; bases not matched to a gene: 14. The germline V gene encodes CDR1 MNHEY and CDR2 SMNVEV (reference sequence). This CDR3 has 15 amino acids. CDR3 amino acids: CASSSFPDLTSAQYF. The CDR3 DNA sequence: TGTGCCAGCAGTTCTTTCCCTGACTTAACTAGCGCGCAGTATTTT.

The genes are TRBV5-1 and TRBJ2-7; the match to TRBD2 covers 8 bases. With V trimmed by 0 bases and J by 7 bases, 3 bases remained unmatched. Germline lookup yields CDR1 SGHRS and CDR2 YFSETQ. CDR3 length: 13 residues. CDR3 bases: TGCGCCAGCAGCTTGGTCGAGCGGGGGGAGCAGTACTTC. Protein product: CASSLVERGEQYF.

The chain joins TRBV15 to TRBJ2-5; 9 nucleotides agree with TRBD1. The germline CDR1 and CDR2 sequences are LNHNV and YYDKDF (reference sequence). CDR3 size: 16 residues. The ends lost 2 bases at V and 5 bases at J; junction bases unmatched: 9. The CDR3 loop is CATSRNAGTGRETQYF. The CDR3 nucleotides read TGTGCCACCAGCAGAAATGCCGGGACAGGGAGGGAGACCCAGTACTTC.

This chain joins TRBV27 and TRBJ1-2; D gene unclear. This CDR3 comprises 15 residues. Germline values: CDR1 MNHEY, CDR2 SMNVEV (reference sequence). Trimming stripped 6 bases from V and 1 base from J, with 15 bases between. In DNA form, the CDR3 reads TGTGCCAGCAGCTACGGAGGCGTGGGTAACTATGGCTACACCTTC. It encodes CASSYGGVGNYGYTF.

The chain combines TRBV19 with TRBJ1-2, with D possibly TRBD1 on 6 matching bases. The CDR3 sequence is 12 residues long. Trimming removed 6 bases from V and 6 bases from J, with 11 bases in between. CDR1 is LNHDA and CDR2 is SQIVND in the germline V gene (reference sequence). The CDR3 sequence: CASRLGAHGYTF. CDR3 nucleotides: TGTGCCAGTAGATTGGGGGCCCATGGCTACACCTTC.

This clone appeared a few times. The V and J genes are TRBV5-6 and TRBJ2-5, with 7 bases that match TRBD1. J lost 2 bases, V lost 3 bases, and 4 bases had no gene match. This CDR3 contains 14 residues. Germline loops: CDR1 SGHDT, CDR2 YYEEEE. The CDR3: CASSWGTDQETQYF. CDR3 nucleotide sequence: TGTGCCAGCAGCTGGGGGACAGATCAAGAGACCCAGTACTTC. The full variable domain, completed using reference TRBV5-6 and TRBJ2-5, is DAGVTQSPTHLIKTRGQQVTLRCSPKSGHDTVSWYQQALGQGPQFIFQYYEEEERQRGNFPDRFSGHQFPNYSSELNVNALLLGDSALYLCASSWGTDQETQYFGPGTRLLVL.

The chain joins TRBV5-1 to TRBJ1-3; 7 nucleotides match TRBD1. The CDR3 length is 15 residues. J lost 8 bases, V lost 0 bases, and 8 bases had no gene match. Looked up from germline, CDR1 is SGHRS and CDR2 is YFSETQ. CDR3 sequence: CASSLGQGETDTIYF. The CDR3 DNA follows: TGCGCCAGCAGCTTGGGACAGGGCGAGACGGACACCATATATTTT. Drawing the rest from reference TRBV5-1 and TRBJ1-3, the complete variable domain is KAGVTQTPRYLIKTRGQQVTLSCSPISGHRSVSWYQQTPGQGLQFLFEYFSETQRNKGNFPGRFSGRQFSNSRSEMNVSTLELGDSALYLCASSLGQGETDTIYFGEGSWLTVV.

The V and J genes are TRBV5-6 and TRBJ2-5; 11 nucleotides line up with TRBD2. V trimming: 4 bases; J trimming: 3 bases; junction bases outside the gene matches: 17. This CDR3 comprises 19 residues. Germline CDR1 and CDR2: SGHDT and YYEEEE. The CDR3 reads CASSTLGTSGSEVKETQYF. CDR3 in DNA: TGTGCCAGCAGCACTCTAGGGACTAGCGGAAGTGAAGTCAAAGAGACCCAGTACTTC.

This chain uses TRBV10-3 with TRBJ2-1, with 8 nucleotides matching TRBD1. The CDR3 consists of 16 residues. Germline-derived CDR1 and CDR2 are ENHRY and SYGVKD. Unmatched junction bases numbered 6, after V lost 3 bases and J lost 2 bases. The CDR3 DNA follows: TGTGCCATCAGTGACCCAGGGGGCACGGCCTACAATGAGCAGTTCTTC. Translating it yields CAISDPGGTAYNEQFF.

V is TRBV7-9 and J is TRBJ2-1; TRBD2 matches at 10 bases. There are 16 residues in the CDR3. With V trimmed by 5 bases and J by 10 bases, 14 bases remained unmatched. Per germline, CDR1 SEHNR and CDR2 FQNEAQ (reference sequence). CDR3 DNA sequence: TGTGCCAGCAGCCCACCGGGCAGCGGGAGGGCGAGGGAGCAGTTCTTC. Its translation: CASSPPGSGRAREQFF.

V and J are TRBV27 and TRBJ1-2, with D unresolved. V gave up 5 bases and J gave up 1 base, with 8 bases separating them. CDR1 is MNHEY and CDR2 is SMNVEV in the germline V gene (reference sequence). The CDR3 is 13 residues long. The CDR3 DNA reads TGTGCCAGCAGTCCTACGGTTAACTATGGCTACACCTTC. It yields the protein CASSPTVNYGYTF.

This clone was found once. The chain carries TRBV9 and TRBJ2-5, with D possibly being TRBD2 (6 bases). V was trimmed by 1 base and J by 4 bases, leaving 14 bases between them. CDR1 is SGDLS, CDR2 YYNGEE, per germline. The CDR3 length is 15 residues. CDR3 residues: CASSVTGAGAETQYF. The CDR3 DNA reads TGTGCCAGCAGCGTAACGGGAGCTGGGGCAGAGACCCAGTACTTC.

This sequence joins TRBV3-1 (or the pseudogene TRBV3-2) and TRBJ2-3; tentatively, D is TRBD1 (5 bases). Germline values: CDR1 LGHDT, CDR2 YNNKEL (reference sequence). The CDR3 totals 17 residues. Trimming took off 6 bases at V and 4 bases at J, with 23 bases between the two ends. CDR3 loop: CASRPSPSQRGPDTQYF. CDR3 sequence (DNA): TGTGCCAGCAGGCCTAGTCCCAGCCAAAGGGGCCCAGATACGCAGTATTTT.